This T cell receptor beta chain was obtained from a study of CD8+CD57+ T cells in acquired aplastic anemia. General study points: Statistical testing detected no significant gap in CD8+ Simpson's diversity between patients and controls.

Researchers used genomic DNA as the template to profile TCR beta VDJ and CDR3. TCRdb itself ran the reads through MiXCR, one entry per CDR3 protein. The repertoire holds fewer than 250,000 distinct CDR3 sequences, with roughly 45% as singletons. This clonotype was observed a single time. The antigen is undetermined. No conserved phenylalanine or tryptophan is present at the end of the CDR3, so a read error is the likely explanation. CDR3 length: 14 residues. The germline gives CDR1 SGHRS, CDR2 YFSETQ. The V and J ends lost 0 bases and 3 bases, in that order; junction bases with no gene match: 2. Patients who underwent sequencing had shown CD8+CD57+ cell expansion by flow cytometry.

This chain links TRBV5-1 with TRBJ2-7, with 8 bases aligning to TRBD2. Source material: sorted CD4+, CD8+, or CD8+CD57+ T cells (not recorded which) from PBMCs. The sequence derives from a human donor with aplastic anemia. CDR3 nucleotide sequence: TGCGCCAGCAGCTTGGGACTAGCGATCTACGAGCAGTACCTC. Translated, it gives CASSLGLAIYEQYL.